The clone carrying this TCR beta chain has a handful of counts. These data originate in a study of T-cell memory formation after mild COVID-19. The wider study: Across donors, TCR clusters were largely donor specific.

The CDR3 spans 14 residues. The V end was cut by 6 bases, the J end by 6 bases, with 19 bases between. CDR1 is SQVTM and CDR2 is ANQGSEA in the germline V gene. TCRdb used MiXCR to reprocess the 5' RACE reads, holding one entry per CDR3 protein. The data show about 400,000 distinct CDR3 sequences, 20% to 25% seen once. The chain is built from TRBV29-1 and TRBJ2-3; no clear D gene. The source material was PBMCs or a T cell subset sorted from them (not recorded which). The sequence derives from an adult woman who had mild COVID-19 (a few samples of this study predate the infection). Cell type and time point are not known. The CDR3 loop reads CSVVGQLSADTQYF. CDR3 DNA: TGCAGCGTAGTAGGGCAGCTCTCAGCGGATACGCAGTATTTT.